A single T cell receptor beta chain is shown here with its context. Antigen: not known. This record comes from a study of CD8 T cells in ankylosing spondylitis. Study conclusions and caveats: Relatively rare in peripheral blood, disease-linked clones were also CD8+. Significant enrichment of disease-linked clones was reportedly seen in matched ankylosing spondylitis synovial fluid. A motif of eight highly homologous TCR beta variants was seen as apparently characteristic of ankylosing spondylitis blood. A subset of motif variants has previously been described in the synovial fluid and blood of reactive arthritis.

Germline CDR1 and CDR2: SGDLS and YYNGEE. This CDR3 is built from 13 residues. Trimming took 3 bases from V and 3 from J, leaving 10 bases between them. Using quantitative 5'-RACE with molecular barcodes, the authors made TCR beta libraries. TCRdb itself ran the 5' RACE reads through MiXCR, one entry per CDR3 protein. The table records about 700,000 distinct CDR3 sequences, 19% of them present only once. The receptor comes from a male donor with ankylosing spondylitis. The V call is TRBV9, the J call TRBJ2-7; D possibly corresponds to TRBD2 (6 bases). The sample consisted of blood, either unsorted or a sorted T cell fraction (not recorded which). The CDR3: CASSGGDFYEQYF. The CDR3 DNA follows: TGTGCCAGCAGCGGGGGGGACTTCTACGAGCAGTACTTC.